The sequence of this T cell receptor (beta chain) was determined in a study of T cells in Graves' hyperthyroidism and ophthalmopathy. About the study: Sampling of peripheral blood happened at initial diagnosis, prior to any treatment.

Findings and limits, study-wide: In blood, most of the thyroid clonotypes expanded above 0.001 were also present. Model predictions of ophthalmopathy came a median about 6.3 months before onset.

Comments on this clonotype: Its antigen is undetermined.

The CDR3 totals 15 residues. Germline loops: CDR1 DFQATT, CDR2 SNEGSKA (reference sequence). V was pared by 3 bases and J by 13 bases, with 25 bases between. What was amplified from RNA transcripts were TCR beta CDR3 regions. First-round RT-PCR of the TCR CDR3 relied on the HTBI primer set. TCRdb reprocessed the multiplex PCR reads with MiXCR, giving one entry per CDR3 protein. The sample lists about 59,000 distinct CDR3 sequences, roughly 50% occurring once. This receptor was obtained from a woman aged 55-75 years with Graves' ophthalmopathy. This chain links TRBV20-1 with TRBJ1-5; D perhaps matches TRBD1 (5 bases). Specimen: blood. CDR3 in DNA: TGCAGTGCTAGGGACGGGGACCGTCGTCGCGGTGATCAGCATTTT. Protein sequence: CSARDGDRRRGDQHF.